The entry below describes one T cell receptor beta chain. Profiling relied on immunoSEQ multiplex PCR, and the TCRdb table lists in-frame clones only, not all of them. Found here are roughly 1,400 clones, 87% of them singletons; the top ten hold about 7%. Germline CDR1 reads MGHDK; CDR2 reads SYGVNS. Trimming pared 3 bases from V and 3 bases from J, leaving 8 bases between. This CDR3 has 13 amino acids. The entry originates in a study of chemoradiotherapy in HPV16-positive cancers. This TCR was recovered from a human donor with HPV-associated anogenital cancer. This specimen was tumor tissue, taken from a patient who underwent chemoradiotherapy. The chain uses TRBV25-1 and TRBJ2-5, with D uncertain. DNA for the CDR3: TGTGCCAGCAGTGAGAGCCCGAAAGAGACCCAGTACTTC. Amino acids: CASSESPKETQYF.